A selection of T cell receptor beta chains follows, all from one sample in a study of metastatic and nonmetastatic thyroid tumors. TCRdb re-called the PCR reads with MiXCR. The data contain 11,000 to 15,000 clones, around 28% of them singletons. The specimen was tumor tissue. The receptors were sampled from a female donor with papillary thyroid cancer or a benign thyroid nodule (not recorded which). Some clones in this sample may be carry-over from other donors' samples. Both conserved end residues are part of each CDR3. Each record gives: V gene, J gene, CDR3 protein.

>TRBV6-1|TRBJ1-1
CASREGTGGTEAFF
>TRBV6-5|TRBJ2-5
CASSYSSGSGKETQYF
>TRBV5-4|TRBJ1-2
CASSLAEQGAPFPYGYGYTF
>TRBV12-3/TRBV12-4|TRBJ2-7
CASSLLPRNEQYF
>TRBV4-1|TRBJ2-1
CASSQDGTGSSYNEQFF
>TRBV20-1|TRBJ2-7
CSAPRERFPYEQYF
>TRBV6-2/TRBV6-3|TRBJ1-6
CASSYSGTGVSPLHF
>TRBV6-2/TRBV6-3|TRBJ2-6
CASSFSSGRASGANVLTF
>TRBV20-1|TRBJ2-7
CSARLSSGSPYEQYF
>TRBV30|TRBJ2-3
CAWSSPGTGGSKTQYF
>TRBV11-2|TRBJ2-5
CASSLWSGTETQYF
>TRBV7-8|TRBJ2-7
CASSFRSGSHEQYF
>TRBV5-6|TRBJ1-1
CASSLLDQNSEAFF
>TRBV5-6|TRBJ2-7
CASQLIGYEQYF
>TRBV27|TRBJ2-7
CASSLSLTTGGRTYEQYF
>TRBV6-2/TRBV6-3|TRBJ2-2
CASRTPDRDTGELFF
>TRBV24-1|TRBJ2-7
CATSDSRGHLYEQYF
>TRBV7-9|TRBJ1-3
CASSLSRTPGNTIYF
>TRBV6-1|TRBJ2-7
CASSLFSIAGEFYEQYF
>TRBV29-1|TRBJ2-5
CSVAGYTLGQETQYF
>TRBV4-2|TRBJ1-1
CASSQDWRQGDTEAFF
>TRBV5-1|TRBJ2-1
CASSGGTSGSVRYEQFF
>TRBV3-1|TRBJ2-5
CASSRLAGGQPQETQYF
>TRBV28|TRBJ2-3
CASSSIGTASTDTQYF
>TRBV5-1|TRBJ2-3
CASTGGGEGDTQYF
>TRBV5-4|TRBJ1-2
CASSPRVDSYGYTF
>TRBV6-2/TRBV6-3|TRBJ2-7
CASSYSGGRSYEQYF
>TRBV2|TRBJ2-7
CASSEEASSYEQYF
>TRBV11-2|TRBJ2-7
CASSLDRGRSYEQYF
>TRBV27|TRBJ1-5
CASSRERGNQPQHF
>TRBV6-1|TRBJ2-5
CASSKRDFWGETQYF
>TRBV20-1|TRBJ2-3
CSASVRGRTDTQYF
>TRBV28|TRBJ1-3
CASSSAGFRLGNTIYF
>TRBV24-1|TRBJ2-7
CATSVSGAQEQYF
>TRBV28|TRBJ2-7
CASSATPHTYEQYF
>TRBV11-1|TRBJ2-1
CASSLQGGLSYNEQFF
>TRBV27|TRBJ1-5
CASSPHVYSNQPQHF
>TRBV5-1|TRBJ2-3
CASSLAQFTDTQYF
>TRBV27|TRBJ2-5
CASSLGLGGWETQYF
>TRBV20-1|TRBJ2-7
CSARDLEPYEQYF